This TCR beta chain is drawn from a study of shared clonotypes between healthy human individuals. Study observations and caveats: An effect of sequencing depth on clonotype sharing among donors was expected.

All donors were Caucasian adults living in Nashville, Tennessee. Genomic DNA came from around 84 million PBMCs in unsorted samples. Remarks on this clone: Its antigen is not known.

PCR replicates performed on unsorted PBMC used roughly 300 ng DNA, 30,000 or so T cell genomes. Sequenced by immunoSEQ multiplex PCR; TCRdb stores in-frame clones only, minus some. The sample includes approximately 460,000 clones, about 74% of them seen just once. CDR3 size: 16 residues. The V gene's germline CDR1 is SSHAT and CDR2 FNYEAQ (reference sequence). V dropped 5 bases and J dropped 3; count of bases not matched to a gene: 3. This receptor was identified in a woman between 40 and 55 years old in good health. Some clones in this sample may be carry-over from other donors' samples. The material sequenced was PBMCs. This chain links TRBV7-7 with TRBJ2-1, with 14 nucleotides matching TRBD2. The CDR3 loop reads CASSAGLAGGYNEQFF. The CDR3 bases are TGTGCCAGCAGCGCCGGACTAGCGGGAGGCTACAATGAGCAGTTCTTC.